This T cell receptor (beta chain) is from a study of regulatory T cells in long-lasting Graves disease. Described time point: persistent/refractory GD, antithyroid drugs over 5 years with positive TRAb. RNA isolated from PBMCs was used to make the TCR library. The trim removed 1 base at V and 4 bases at J, leaving 9 bases unmatched. Germline CDR1 is SGHTA and CDR2 is FQGNSA. The CDR3 is 16 amino acids. According to the study, TCR beta libraries were built with iRepertoire HTBI primers and CDR3-region Arm-PCR. MiXCR, run by TCRdb on the multiplex PCR reads, gives a single entry per CDR3 protein. This table holds 400,000 to 500,000 distinct CDR3 sequences, 20% to 25% found once.

The receptor comes from a female donor with Graves disease. The chain employs TRBV7-2 and TRBJ2-5, with 7 bases matching TRBD2. Sequenced here: peripheral blood mononuclear cells (PBMCs), sampled when the disease was refractory, from a patient treated with antithyroid drugs. The CDR3 is CASSLVGGRYGETQYF. The DNA for the CDR3 is TGTGCCAGCAGCTTAGTGGGCGGGAGATATGGAGAGACCCAGTACTTC. Supplemented by reference TRBV7-2 and TRBJ2-5, the full variable domain reads GAGVSQSPSNKVTEKGKDVELRCDPISGHTALYWYRQSLGQGLEFLIYFQGNSAPDKSGLPSDRFSAERTGGSVSTLTIQRTQQEDSAVYLCASSLVGGRYGETQYFGPGTRLLVL.